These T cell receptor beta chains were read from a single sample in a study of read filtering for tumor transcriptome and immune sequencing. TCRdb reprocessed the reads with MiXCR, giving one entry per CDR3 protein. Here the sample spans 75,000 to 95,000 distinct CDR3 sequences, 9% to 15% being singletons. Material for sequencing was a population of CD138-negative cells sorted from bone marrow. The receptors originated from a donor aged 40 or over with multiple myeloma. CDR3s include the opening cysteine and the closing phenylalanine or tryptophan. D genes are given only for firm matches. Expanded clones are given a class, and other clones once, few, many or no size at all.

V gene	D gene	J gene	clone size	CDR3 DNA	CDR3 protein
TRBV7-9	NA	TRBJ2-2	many	TGTGCCAGCAGCCATGATATAGCCACCGGGGAGCTGTTTTTT	CASSHDIATGELFF
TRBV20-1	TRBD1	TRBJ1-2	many	TGCAGTGCTAGAGATACGGCAGGGGGCGATGGCTACACCTTC	CSARDTAGGDGYTF
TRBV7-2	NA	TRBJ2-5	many	TGTGCCAGCAGCTTAGAGATGCTCCAAACCCAGTACTTC	CASSLEMLQTQYF
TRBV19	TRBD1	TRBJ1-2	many	TGTGCCAGTGGACAGGGGGCGGCCTATGGCTACACCTTC	CASGQGAAYGYTF
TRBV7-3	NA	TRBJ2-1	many	TGTGCCAGCAGCTTAAGAGGGCCCACTGAGCAGTTCTTC	CASSLRGPTEQFF
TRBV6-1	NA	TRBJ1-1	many	TGTGCCAGCAGTGAACCCCTGCGTACTGAAGCTTTCTTT	CASSEPLRTEAFF
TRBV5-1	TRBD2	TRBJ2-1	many	TGCGCCAGCAGCTTGCTGGCGGGAGGCGAAAATGAGCAGTTCTTC	CASSLLAGGENEQFF
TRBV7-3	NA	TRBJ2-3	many	TGTGCCAGCAGCTTAGGTGGGAGAACAGATACGCAGTATTTT	CASSLGGRTDTQYF
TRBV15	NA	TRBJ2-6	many	TGTGCCACCAGCAGAGAGCGGACTTCTGGGGCCAACGTCCTGACTTTC	CATSRERTSGANVLTF
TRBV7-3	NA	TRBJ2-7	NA	TGTGCCAGCAGCTTCGACAGCTCCTACGAGCAGTACTTC	CASSFDSSYEQYF
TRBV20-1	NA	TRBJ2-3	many	TGCAGTGCTAGCAGGGCTAGCGCGAGCGATACGCAGTATTTT	CSASRASASDTQYF
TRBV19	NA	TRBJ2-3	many	TGTGCCAGTAGGCCCGGGCTACTGATGGGGGATACGCAGTATTTT	CASRPGLLMGDTQYF
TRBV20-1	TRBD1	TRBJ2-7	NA	TGCAGTGTAGGTCGATTGACAGGGACCTACGAGCAGTACTTC	CSVGRLTGTYEQYF
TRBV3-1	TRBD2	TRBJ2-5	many	TGTGCCAGCAGCCCTCGGACGGGGGGAGAGACCCAGTACTTC	CASSPRTGGETQYF
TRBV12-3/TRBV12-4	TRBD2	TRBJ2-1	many	TGTGCCAGCACCCTGGGACTAGTCTCCAATGAGCAGTTCTTC	CASTLGLVSNEQFF
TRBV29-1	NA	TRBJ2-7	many	TGCAGCGTTAGTCGGCCGAGCTCCTACGAGCAGTACTTC	CSVSRPSSYEQYF
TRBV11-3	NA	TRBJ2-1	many	TGTGCCAGCAGCTTAGGGTTAGCCTACAATGAGCAGTTCTTC	CASSLGLAYNEQFF
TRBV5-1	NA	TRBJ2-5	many	TGCGCCAGCAGCTTGATGGGCGGGCCCGGAGAGACCCAGTACTTC	CASSLMGGPGETQYF
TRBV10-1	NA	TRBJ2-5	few	TGCGCCAGCAGTGCGGGAAAGACCCAGGACTTC	CASSAGKTQDF
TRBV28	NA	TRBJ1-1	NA	TGTGCCAGCACCTCGGGGGGGAGATGGGACACTGAAGCTTTCTTT	CASTSGGRWDTEAFF
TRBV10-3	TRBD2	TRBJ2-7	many	TGTGCCATCACTAGCGGTCCCTACGAGCAGTACTTC	CAITSGPYEQYF
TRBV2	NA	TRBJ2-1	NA	TGTGCCAGCTCGTCAGGGCATACAGTCAATGAGCAGTTCTTC	CASSSGHTVNEQFF
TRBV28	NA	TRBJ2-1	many	TGTGCCAGTGGGAGCTCCTACAATGAGCAGTTCTTC	CASGSSYNEQFF
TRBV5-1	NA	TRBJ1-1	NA	TGCGCCAGCAGCGGGGACCTTGGGGACACTGAAGCTTTCTTT	CASSGDLGDTEAFF
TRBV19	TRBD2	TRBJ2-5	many	TGTGCCAGTAGTACGGGACTACCGGAGACCCAGTACTTC	CASSTGLPETQYF
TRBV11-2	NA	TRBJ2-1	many	TGTGCCAGCAGCTCCCCGCACGGGCCCTACAATGAGCAGTTCTTC	CASSSPHGPYNEQFF
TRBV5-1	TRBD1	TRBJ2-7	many	TGCGCCAGCAGCTTGTACAGGGGAATTGGCGAGCAGTACTTC	CASSLYRGIGEQYF
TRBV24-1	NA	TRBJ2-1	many	TGTGCCACCAGTGATTACGGGGGAGGCACTACGAATGAGCAGTTCTTC	CATSDYGGGTTNEQFF
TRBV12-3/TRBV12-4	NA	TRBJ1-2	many	TGTGCCAGCAGTTTAATGGGCCGGTATGGCTACACCTTC	CASSLMGRYGYTF
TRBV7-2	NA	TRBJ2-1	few	TGTGCCAGCTCAAGACTCATGCGGGATGAGCAGTTCTTC	CASSRLMRDEQFF
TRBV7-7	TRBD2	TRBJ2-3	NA	TGTGCTAGCAGCGTGGATATGACTAGCGGGACCACAGATACGCAGTATTTT	CASSVDMTSGTTDTQYF
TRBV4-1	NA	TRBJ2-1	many	TGCGCCAGCAGCCAAAGGGGGGTTGACGGGCCTTACTCTGATGAGCAGTTCTTC	CASSQRGVDGPYSDEQFF
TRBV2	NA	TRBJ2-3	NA	TGTGCCAGCAGTCTACAGGACCCCACAGATACGCAGTATTTT	CASSLQDPTDTQYF
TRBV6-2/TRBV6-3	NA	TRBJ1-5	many	TGTGCCAGCAGTTACCAGCGCTATCAGCCCCAGCATTTT	CASSYQRYQPQHF
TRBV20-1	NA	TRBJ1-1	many	TGCAGTGCTAGAGACCTAACAGGGTACACTGAAGCTTTCTTT	CSARDLTGYTEAFF
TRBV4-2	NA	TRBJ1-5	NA	TGTGCCAGCGGCCTAGAACGGGGAATTAGCAATCAGCCCCAGCATTTT	CASGLERGISNQPQHF
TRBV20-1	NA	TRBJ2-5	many	TGCAGTGCTAGAGGGACGCAGAAAGAGACCCAGTACTTC	CSARGTQKETQYF
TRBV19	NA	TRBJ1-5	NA	TGTGCCAGTAGACCCCGGACGGATAGCAATCAGCCCCAGCATTTT	CASRPRTDSNQPQHF
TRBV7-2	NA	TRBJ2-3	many	TGTGCCAGCAGCTCCGACGGATATCACACAGATACGCAGTATTTT	CASSSDGYHTDTQYF
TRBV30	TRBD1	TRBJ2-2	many	TGTGCCTGGAGCCTAGGACAGGCAACCGGGGAGCTGTTTTTT	CAWSLGQATGELFF
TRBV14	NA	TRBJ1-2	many	TGTGCCAGCAGCCCCTACACAGACTATGGCTACACCTTC	CASSPYTDYGYTF
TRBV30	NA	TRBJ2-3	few	TGTGCAGCAGCGGGTAGCACAGATACGCAGTATTTT	CAAAGSTDTQYF
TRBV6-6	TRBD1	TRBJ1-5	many	TGTGCCAGCAGTTACCGGGACAGGTGGTTGCCCCAGCATTTT	CASSYRDRWLPQHF
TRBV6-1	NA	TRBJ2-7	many	TGTGCCAGCAGTGACAGGGTAGACGAGCAGTACTTC	CASSDRVDEQYF
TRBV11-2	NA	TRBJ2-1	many	TGTGCCAGCAGCTCCGACAGTTCCTACAATGAGCAGTTCTTC	CASSSDSSYNEQFF
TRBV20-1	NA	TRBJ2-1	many	TGCAGTGCCGAGACCGGGCCGCCTAGGGATGAGCAGTTCTTC	CSAETGPPRDEQFF
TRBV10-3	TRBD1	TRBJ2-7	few	TGTGCCATCAGCGTATCCGGGACAGGCTACGAGCAGTACTTC	CAISVSGTGYEQYF
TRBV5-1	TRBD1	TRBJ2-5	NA	TGCGCCAGCAGCTTGGGGACAGGGGCAAACGGAGAGACCCAGTACTTC	CASSLGTGANGETQYF